This T cell receptor beta chain originates from a study of blood T cell repertoires in COVID-19. Two negative PCRs, clearance, or symptom resolution had been documented for recovered Cohort 3 donors. Source study methods: Reference gene primer amplification yielded estimated nucleated cell counts. Produced via immunoSEQ multiplex PCR; TCRdb's table is partial and in-frame only. For V, J and clone size, that table is used; D and trimming come from the DNA. The data show 430,000 or so clones, 85% to 90% seen once. The CDR3 has 15 amino acids. The germline CDR1 and CDR2 sequences are SGHVS and FNYEAQ. Trimming took 5 bases from V and 2 from J, leaving 16 bases between them.

The source of this sequence is a woman aged 35 to 49 who had recovered from COVID-19. The sequenced sample consisted of PBMCs or T cells enriched from blood (not recorded which). The chain is built from TRBV7-6 and TRBJ2-7, with D possibly TRBD2 on 6 matching bases. CDR3: CASSPTGGTPYEQYF. DNA for the CDR3: TGTGCCAGCAGCCCGACTGGCGGGACTCCCTACGAGCAGTACTTC.